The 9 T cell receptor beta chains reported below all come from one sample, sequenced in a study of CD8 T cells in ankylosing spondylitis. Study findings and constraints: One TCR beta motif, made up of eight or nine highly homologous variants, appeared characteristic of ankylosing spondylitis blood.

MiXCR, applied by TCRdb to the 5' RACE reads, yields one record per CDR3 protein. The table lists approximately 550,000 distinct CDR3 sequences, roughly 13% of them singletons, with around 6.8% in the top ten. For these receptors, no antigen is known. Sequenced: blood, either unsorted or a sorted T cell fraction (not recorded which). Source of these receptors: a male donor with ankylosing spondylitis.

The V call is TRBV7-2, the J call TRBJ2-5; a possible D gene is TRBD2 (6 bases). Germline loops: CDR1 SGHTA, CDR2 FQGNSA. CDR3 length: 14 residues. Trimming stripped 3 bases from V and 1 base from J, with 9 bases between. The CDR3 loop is CASSFQLAQETQYF. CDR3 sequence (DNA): TGTGCCAGCAGCTTTCAACTAGCCCAAGAGACCCAGTACTTC.

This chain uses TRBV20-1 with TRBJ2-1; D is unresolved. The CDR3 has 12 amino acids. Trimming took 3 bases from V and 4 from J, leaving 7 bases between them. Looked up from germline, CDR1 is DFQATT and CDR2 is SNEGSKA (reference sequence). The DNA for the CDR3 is TGCAGTGCTAGTCTCCAGTACAATGAGCAGTTCTTC. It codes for CSASLQYNEQFF.

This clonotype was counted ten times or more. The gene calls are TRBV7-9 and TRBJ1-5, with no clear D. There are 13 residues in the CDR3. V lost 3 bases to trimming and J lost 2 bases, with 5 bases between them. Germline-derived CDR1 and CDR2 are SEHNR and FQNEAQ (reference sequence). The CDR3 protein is CASSFDGNQPQHF. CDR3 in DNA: TGTGCCAGCAGCTTCGACGGCAATCAGCCCCAGCATTTT.

CDR3 bases: TGCAGTGCTTTCGACACCACCGGGGAGCTGTTTTTT. Encoded protein: CSAFDTTGELFF. The rearrangement joins TRBV20-1 to TRBJ2-2; D is ambiguous. Germline-derived CDR1 and CDR2 are DFQATT and SNEGSKA (reference sequence). The CDR3 spans 12 residues. The V end lost 5 bases, the J end lost 4 bases, and 8 bases lay between the germline ends.

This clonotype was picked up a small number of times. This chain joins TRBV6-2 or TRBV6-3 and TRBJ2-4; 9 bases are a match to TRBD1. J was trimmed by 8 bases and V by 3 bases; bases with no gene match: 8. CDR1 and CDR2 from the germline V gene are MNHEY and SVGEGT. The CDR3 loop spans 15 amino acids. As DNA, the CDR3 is TGTGCCAGCAGTTATTCCGGGACAGGGACGGACATTCAGTACTTC. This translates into CASSYSGTGTDIQYF.

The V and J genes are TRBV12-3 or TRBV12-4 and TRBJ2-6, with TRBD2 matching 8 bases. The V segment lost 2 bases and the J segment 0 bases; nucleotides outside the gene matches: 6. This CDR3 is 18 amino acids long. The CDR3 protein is CASSLRVAGYSGANVLTF. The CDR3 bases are TGTGCCAGCAGTTTAAGGGTAGCGGGGTACTCTGGGGCCAACGTCCTGACTTTC.

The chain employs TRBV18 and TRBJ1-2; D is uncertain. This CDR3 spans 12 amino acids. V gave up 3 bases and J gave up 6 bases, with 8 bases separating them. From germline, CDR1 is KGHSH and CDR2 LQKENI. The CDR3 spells CASSPGTDGYTF. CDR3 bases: TGTGCCAGCTCACCGGGAACAGATGGCTACACCTTC.

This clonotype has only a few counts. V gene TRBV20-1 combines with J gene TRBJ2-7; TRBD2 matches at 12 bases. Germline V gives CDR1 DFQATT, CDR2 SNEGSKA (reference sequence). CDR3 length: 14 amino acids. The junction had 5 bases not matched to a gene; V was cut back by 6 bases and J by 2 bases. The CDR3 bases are TGCAGTGCGATAGGACTAGCGGGGACCTACGAGCAGTACGTC. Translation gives CSAIGLAGTYEQYV.

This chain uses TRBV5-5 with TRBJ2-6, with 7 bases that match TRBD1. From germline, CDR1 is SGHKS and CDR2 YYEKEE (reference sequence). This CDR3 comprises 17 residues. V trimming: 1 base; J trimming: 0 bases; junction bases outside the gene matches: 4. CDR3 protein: CASSLWDSLSGANVLTF. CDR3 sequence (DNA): TGTGCCAGCAGCTTGTGGGACAGCCTCTCTGGGGCCAACGTCCTGACTTTC.